This passage covers 10 T cell receptor beta chains from one sample sequenced in a study of cytomegalovirus exposure and HLA in healthy donors. The PCR had 60 Vbeta and 13 Jbeta primers. Produced via immunoSEQ multiplex PCR; TCRdb's table is partial and in-frame only. The data show about 45,000 clones, about 85% seen once. The source material was PBMCs. All receptors derive from a woman in her thirties or forties in good health and CMV-seropositive.

This clone came up a few times. This chain links TRBV4-2 with TRBJ2-5; 8 nucleotides agree with TRBD2. CDR3 size: 14 residues. The J segment lost 7 bases and the V segment lost 1 base, leaving 5 bases of the junction unmatched. Germline-derived CDR1 and CDR2 are LGHNA and YNFKEQ. The DNA of the CDR3 is TGTGCCAGCAGCCAAGGACTCGGGGGGGGGACCCAGTACTTC. It yields the protein CASSQGLGGGTQYF.

This clone was counted a single time. J is TRBJ1-1 and V is TRBV2, with D hard to call. V lost 6 bases and J lost 3, with 14 bases in between. The germline gives CDR1 SNHLY, CDR2 FYNNEI. This CDR3 contains 14 residues. The CDR3 loop is CASSRGLPYTEAFF. In DNA, the CDR3 is TGTGCCAGCAGCCGAGGACTACCATACACTGAAGCTTTCTTT. Based on the CDR3 plus reference TRBV2 and TRBJ1-1, the full variable domain is EPEVTQTPSHQVTQMGQEVILRCVPISNHLYFYWYRQILGQKVEFLVSFYNNEISEKSEIFDDQFSVERPDGSNFTLKIRSTKLEDSAMYFCASSRGLPYTEAFFGQGTRLTVV.

The chain combines TRBV2 with TRBJ1-3; tentatively, D is TRBD1 (5 bases). The V gene lost 7 bases and the J gene lost 3 bases, with 16 bases spanning the gap. This CDR3 region has 15 residues. Germline CDR1 SNHLY, CDR2 FYNNEI. CDR3 protein: CASKRSTGSGNTIYF. CDR3 nucleotide sequence: TGTGCCAGCAAGAGATCCACAGGTAGTGGAAACACCATATATTTT.

This chain uses TRBV28 with TRBJ2-7; 7 positions agree with TRBD2. The length of the CDR3 is 15 residues. The junction had 7 bases not matched to a gene; V was cut back by 2 bases and J by 3 bases. The germline V gene has CDR1 MDHEN and CDR2 SYDVKM. The CDR3 protein is CASSLGGTTNYEQYF. CDR3 sequence (DNA): TGTGCCAGCAGTTTAGGAGGGACTACCAACTACGAGCAGTACTTC.

The CDR3 reads CASSLSGYNQPQHF. In DNA, the CDR3 is TGTGCCAGCAGCCTCTCAGGGTATAATCAGCCCCAGCATTTT. This chain uses TRBV7-5 with TRBJ1-5; the table's TRBD1 call for D was not verified on the DNA. TRBV7-5 is described as a pseudogene. The length of the CDR3 is 14 residues.

This chain uses TRBV19 with TRBJ2-7; TRBD2 matches 8 bases. The CDR3 spans 16 residues. Germline-derived CDR1 and CDR2 are LNHDA and SQIVND (reference sequence). V was pared by 4 bases and J by 7 bases, with 15 bases of the junction left unmatched. CDR3 protein: CASSNRREDLSEEQYF. CDR3 coding DNA: TGTGCCAGTAGTAATCGGCGGGAGGATCTCTCGGAAGAGCAGTACTTC.

The V call is TRBV18, the J call TRBJ2-1, with 10 bases lining up with TRBD1. In germline, CDR1 is KGHSH, CDR2 LQKENI. This CDR3 region has 17 residues. V was pared by 0 bases and J by 9 bases, with 11 bases of the junction left unmatched. Here the CDR3 DNA reads TGTGCCAGCTCACCACCAAGGACAGGGGGACCAATTTTTGAGCAGTTCTTC. It specifies CASSPPRTGGPIFEQFF.

The gene calls are TRBV9 and TRBJ2-2; 9 bases agree with TRBD2. The CDR3 totals 19 residues. With 0 bases clipped from V and 3 bases from J, the junction kept 12 bases outside the gene matches. From germline, CDR1 is SGDLS and CDR2 YYNGEE. CDR3 bases: TGTGCCAGCAGCGTAGCGCTCCCCGCTAGCGGGACGTACACCGGGGAGCTGTTTTTT. It yields the protein CASSVALPASGTYTGELFF.

The CDR3 DNA reads TGTGCTAGTGGTCCCCTATCCGGAGGGATGATCTATGGCTACACCTTC. Amino acid sequence: CASGPLSGGMIYGYTF. The chain couples TRBV12-5 to TRBJ1-2, with unresolved D. This CDR3 spans 16 amino acids. Germline assignment: CDR1 LGHNT and CDR2 FRNRAP. V was cut by 5 bases and J by 4 bases, with 20 bases left in between.

The chain links TRBV7-2 to TRBJ2-4; D call uncertain. CDR3 length: 14 amino acids. V lost 1 base, J lost 1 base, and 5 bases lay in between. CDR1 is SGHTA, CDR2 FQGNSA, per germline. CDR3 sequence reads: CASSLDAAKNIQYF. The CDR3 DNA reads as TGTGCCAGCAGCTTAGACGCGGCCAAAAACATTCAGTACTTC.